The 27 T cell receptor beta chains below come from one sample, sequenced in a study of blood T cells in healthy people across ages. It was with a sample-barcoded 5' primer and a J-beta primer mix that a second PCR of roughly 7 to 12 cycles was run. TCRdb reanalysed the 5' RACE reads using MiXCR and keeps one entry per CDR3 protein. The sample shows 1,300,000 or so distinct CDR3 sequences, roughly 64% of them seen only once. What was sequenced was blood. These receptors came from a man aged 18 to 30 in good health.

The genes are TRBV7-2 and TRBJ1-2; D unresolved. The CDR3 is 14 residues long. Germline V gives CDR1 SGHTA, CDR2 FQGNSA. V lost 4 bases, J lost 7 bases, and 16 bases lay in between. CDR3 residues: CASSSSSEARGYTF. DNA for the CDR3: TGTGCCAGCAGCTCCTCTTCCGAGGCCCGTGGCTACACCTTC.

The rearrangement joins TRBV5-1 to TRBJ1-2; maybe TRBD1 (6 bases). Germline CDR1 SGHRS, CDR2 YFSETQ. The germline V and J ends were trimmed by 0 bases and 4 bases, with 10 bases remaining between them. The CDR3 is made up of 14 amino acids. The CDR3 sequence is CASSLGAGVYGYTF. The CDR3 DNA reads TGCGCCAGCAGCTTGGGAGCAGGGGTCTATGGCTACACCTTC.

The chain uses TRBV5-1 and TRBJ2-5; D possibly corresponds to TRBD1 (5 bases). V was pared by 4 bases and J by 0 bases, with 16 bases between. This CDR3 has 16 residues. Germline V gene data show CDR1 as SGHRS and CDR2 as YFSETQ. CDR3 loop: CASSAPGSEYQETQYF. The DNA of the CDR3 is TGCGCCAGCAGCGCTCCAGGGTCTGAGTACCAAGAGACCCAGTACTTC.

The chain couples TRBV20-1 to TRBJ1-4; D might be TRBD1 (6 bases). The CDR3 consists of 12 residues. Per germline, CDR1 DFQATT and CDR2 SNEGSKA (reference sequence). CDR3 protein: CSSGVTNEKLFF. The CDR3 nucleotides are TGCAGCTCAGGGGTAACTAATGAAAAACTGTTTTTT.

The chain recombines TRBV28 with TRBJ2-1, with a tentative D call TRBD2 (5 bases). The CDR3 loop spans 12 amino acids. V was shortened by 3 bases and J by 11 bases, with 11 bases between the two germline ends. The germline V gene encodes CDR1 MDHEN and CDR2 SYDVKM. CDR3 amino acids: CASSFSGNQQFF. CDR3 bases: TGTGCCAGCAGTTTTTCGGGAAACCAGCAGTTCTTC. Based on the CDR3 plus reference TRBV28 and TRBJ2-1, the full variable domain is DVKVTQSSRYLVKRTGEKVFLECVQDMDHENMFWYRQDPGLGLRLIYFSYDVKMKEKGDIPEGYSVSREKKERFSLILESASTNQTSMYLCASSFSGNQQFFGPGTRLTVL.

This clonotype was counted once. The DNA for the CDR3 is TGTGCCACCAAACCAACCTGGACTAGCGGGGACAATGAGCAGTTCTTC. Translated: CATKPTWTSGDNEQFF. The gene calls are TRBV28 and TRBJ2-1; TRBD2 matches 12 bases. The V gene's germline CDR1 is MDHEN and CDR2 SYDVKM. The CDR3 spans 16 residues. V lost 10 bases and J lost 5; bases outside the gene matches: 12.

The chain is built from TRBV28 and TRBJ2-6; 8 bases align to TRBD1. V gave up 4 bases and J gave up 0 bases; unmatched junction bases: 5. There are 17 residues in the CDR3. Germline-derived CDR1 and CDR2 are MDHEN and SYDVKM. CDR3 region: CASSSTGVPSGANVLTF. CDR3 DNA: TGTGCCAGCAGTTCGACAGGGGTACCCTCTGGGGCCAACGTCCTGACTTTC.

The chain combines TRBV10-3 with TRBJ2-7; the D is unclear. Germline lookup yields CDR1 ENHRY and CDR2 SYGVKD. The length of the CDR3 is 10 residues. Deletions cut 7 bases from V and 1 base from J, with 2 bases between. Here the CDR3 reads CAITSYEQYF. CDR3 bases: TGTGCCATCACGTCCTACGAGCAGTACTTC.

This chain connects TRBV4-1 to TRBJ2-7, with 7 bases that match TRBD2. V shed 0 bases, J shed 4 bases, and the junction held 9 bases outside the gene matches. This CDR3 is built from 16 residues. The germline gives CDR1 MGHRA, CDR2 YSYEKL. CDR3 sequence reads: CASSQETAGARYEQYF. The CDR3 DNA follows: TGCGCCAGCAGCCAAGAGACCGCGGGAGCTCGGTACGAGCAGTACTTC.

This rearrangement joins TRBV7-9 to TRBJ2-3; D gene unclear. The V gene lost 7 bases and the J gene lost 5 bases, with 13 bases spanning the gap. The CDR3 is 13 residues long. Germline lookup yields CDR1 SEHNR and CDR2 FQNEAQ (reference sequence). The CDR3 loop reads CASTGPWGDTQYF. CDR3 in DNA: TGTGCCAGCACTGGACCCTGGGGAGATACGCAGTATTTT.

This clonotype was counted only a few times. This chain links TRBV20-1 with TRBJ1-2; D is ambiguous. CDR1 DFQATT and CDR2 SNEGSKA come from the germline V gene (reference sequence). The CDR3 consists of 11 residues. Trimming stripped 6 bases from V and 2 bases from J, with 7 bases between. DNA of the CDR3: TGCAGTGCCGAGAACAACTATGGCTACACCTTC. Protein: CSAENNYGYTF.

The CDR3 region is CSVGRGITYEQYF. CDR3 in DNA: TGCAGCGTTGGCAGGGGGATAACCTACGAGCAGTACTTC. This rearrangement joins TRBV29-1 to TRBJ2-7; 7 positions match TRBD1. V shed 4 bases, J shed 2 bases, and the junction held 5 bases outside the gene matches. The CDR3 runs 13 residues. Germline V gene lookup returns CDR1 SQVTM and CDR2 ANQGSEA.

The rearrangement links TRBV5-1 to TRBJ1-1; the match to TRBD1 covers 8 bases. The V gene's germline CDR1 is SGHRS and CDR2 YFSETQ. After removal of 5 bases from V and 3 bases from J, the junction contained 3 bases not matched to a gene. The CDR3 covers 13 residues. CDR3 residues: CASRQGADTEAFF. The CDR3, as DNA: TGCGCCAGCAGGCAGGGGGCGGACACTGAAGCTTTCTTT.

The rearrangement uses TRBV29-1 and TRBJ2-7; the D is unclear. The CDR3 totals 12 residues. The V gene's germline CDR1 is SQVTM and CDR2 ANQGSEA. V was cut by 5 bases and J by 0 bases, with 8 bases left in between. CDR3: CSVSRTSYEQYF. DNA of the CDR3: TGCAGCGTTTCCAGAACCTCCTACGAGCAGTACTTC.

The table lists this clonotype with a few counts. The V gene is TRBV15, the J gene TRBJ2-1, with D perhaps matching TRBD1 (6 bases). Germline CDR1 is LNHNV and CDR2 is YYDKDF (reference sequence). The CDR3 contains 14 residues. The V end was cut by 0 bases, the J end by 14 bases, with 17 bases between. CDR3 nucleotide sequence: TGTGCCACCAGCAGAGATATGTTTCAGGGGTTCAAGTTCTTC. It is translated as CATSRDMFQGFKFF.

The V call is TRBV27, the J call TRBJ2-1; 9 bases map to TRBD1. The V and J ends lost 5 bases and 4 bases, in that order; junction bases with no gene match: 12. Germline V gene lookup returns CDR1 MNHEY and CDR2 SMNVEV (reference sequence). The CDR3 contains 17 residues. The CDR3 DNA reads as TGTGCCAGCAGTCTAGGGGGGGGAGGGACAGGGTACAATGAGCAGTTCTTC. Its translation: CASSLGGGGTGYNEQFF.

The chain combines TRBV10-3 with TRBJ2-4; 7 nucleotides line up with TRBD1. The J call may be incorrect, as the DNA end agrees better with TRBJ2-7. CDR3 length: 14 residues. CDR1 and CDR2 (germline): ENHRY, SYGVKD. DNA for the CDR3: TGTGCCACTAGGTCCGTTGACAGGGCCAACGAGCAGTACTTC. This encodes CATRSVDRANEQYF.

The chain couples TRBV4-1 to TRBJ1-6; D not certain. V was trimmed by 3 bases and J by 8 bases, leaving 2 bases between them. Per the germline V gene, CDR1 is MGHRA and CDR2 is YSYEKL. The CDR3 runs 11 residues. The CDR3 bases are TGCGCCAGCAGCCACGATTCACCCCTCCACTTT. This sequence encodes CASSHDSPLHF.

The V gene is TRBV11-2, the J gene TRBJ1-1; D is possibly TRBD1 (5 bases). Germline CDR1 is SGHAT and CDR2 is FQNNGV. Trimming took 5 bases from V and 6 from J, leaving 19 bases between them. CDR3 length equals 15 residues. CDR3 bases: TGTGCCAGCAGCACCGGGACCCCCGGGAGAGCTGAAGCTTTCTTT. Residues: CASSTGTPGRAEAFF.

The sample holds a few counts of this clonotype. This chain links TRBV4-2 with TRBJ2-2; 14 nucleotides align to TRBD2. Germline V CDR1 and CDR2: LGHNA, YNFKEQ. The CDR3 has 18 amino acids. V shed 4 bases and J 4 bases; nucleotides not matched to a gene: 8. CDR3 in amino acids: CASSRKRLAGGPTGELFF. DNA of the CDR3: TGTGCCAGCAGCCGCAAGAGACTAGCGGGGGGGCCCACCGGGGAGCTGTTTTTT.

This clonotype was recorded only once. The chain is built from TRBV9 and TRBJ2-7, with D possibly being TRBD1 or TRBD2 (6 bases each). From germline, CDR1 is SGDLS and CDR2 YYNGEE. This CDR3 has 13 amino acids. The V gene lost 4 bases and the J gene lost 4 bases, with 12 bases spanning the gap. Here the CDR3 reads CASSRGDRYEQYF. In DNA, the CDR3 is TGTGCCAGCAGCAGGGGGGATAGATACGAGCAGTACTTC.

The genes are TRBV28 and TRBJ1-5; D not certain. CDR1 and CDR2 from the germline V gene are MDHEN and SYDVKM. Trimming cost V 3 bases and J 9 bases, with 9 bases left between them. The CDR3 contains 12 residues. CDR3 DNA sequence: TGTGCCAGCAGTTTTGGGAGCGCGCCCCAGCATTTT. Translation gives CASSFGSAPQHF.

On this clonotype: The junction departs from the called germline gene at one end, perhaps through a read error. The chain recombines TRBV12-3 or TRBV12-4 with TRBJ2-7; 8 nucleotides line up with TRBD1. The J call may be wrong; the DNA end is better matched by TRBJ2-5. The CDR3 consists of 14 residues. CDR3 residues: CAGSSRTGRETQYF. The CDR3 region has the DNA TGTGCCGGCAGTTCCCGGACAGGGCGAGAGACCCAGTACTTC.

This chain joins TRBV28 and TRBJ1-1; 7 positions match TRBD1. The V gene end was trimmed by 3 bases and the J gene end by 0 bases; junction bases not matched to a gene: 4. From germline, CDR1 is MDHEN and CDR2 SYDVKM. CDR3 size: 15 residues. The CDR3 DNA follows: TGTGCCAGCAGTTTGACAGGGATTATGAACACTGAAGCTTTCTTT. Translation gives CASSLTGIMNTEAFF.

The J gene is TRBJ2-1, the V gene TRBV24-1, with unresolved D. Germline V gives CDR1 KGHDR, CDR2 SFDVKD. Trimming cost V 7 bases and J 2 bases, with 8 bases left between them. This CDR3 is 13 amino acids long. CDR3 residues: CATRWITYNEQFF. The CDR3 nucleotides read TGTGCCACCAGATGGATAACCTACAATGAGCAGTTCTTC.

This clonotype was recorded a few times. The V call is TRBV20-1, the J call TRBJ2-5; TRBD2 agrees at 11 bases. This CDR3 region has 15 residues. The germline CDR1 and CDR2 sequences are DFQATT and SNEGSKA (reference sequence). Trimming removed 5 bases from V and 5 bases from J; junction bases left unmatched: 10. The CDR3 is CSAESLAGARETQYF. CDR3 coding DNA: TGCAGTGCTGAATCACTAGCGGGAGCTAGGGAGACCCAGTACTTC.

V usage is TRBV5-1 and J usage is TRBJ2-2; possibly TRBD1 for D (5 bases). Germline V gene sequence: CDR1 SGHRS, CDR2 YFSETQ. The CDR3 is 14 residues long. V was pared by 2 bases and J by 3 bases, with 8 bases between. CDR3 nucleotides: TGCGCCAGCAGCTTCCGCAGGGACACCGGGGAGCTGTTTTTT. As protein: CASSFRRDTGELFF. Together with reference TRBV5-1 and TRBJ2-2, the CDR3 gives the full variable domain: KAGVTQTPRYLIKTRGQQVTLSCSPISGHRSVSWYQQTPGQGLQFLFEYFSETQRNKGNFPGRFSGRQFSNSRSEMNVSTLELGDSALYLCASSFRRDTGELFFGEGSRLTVL.